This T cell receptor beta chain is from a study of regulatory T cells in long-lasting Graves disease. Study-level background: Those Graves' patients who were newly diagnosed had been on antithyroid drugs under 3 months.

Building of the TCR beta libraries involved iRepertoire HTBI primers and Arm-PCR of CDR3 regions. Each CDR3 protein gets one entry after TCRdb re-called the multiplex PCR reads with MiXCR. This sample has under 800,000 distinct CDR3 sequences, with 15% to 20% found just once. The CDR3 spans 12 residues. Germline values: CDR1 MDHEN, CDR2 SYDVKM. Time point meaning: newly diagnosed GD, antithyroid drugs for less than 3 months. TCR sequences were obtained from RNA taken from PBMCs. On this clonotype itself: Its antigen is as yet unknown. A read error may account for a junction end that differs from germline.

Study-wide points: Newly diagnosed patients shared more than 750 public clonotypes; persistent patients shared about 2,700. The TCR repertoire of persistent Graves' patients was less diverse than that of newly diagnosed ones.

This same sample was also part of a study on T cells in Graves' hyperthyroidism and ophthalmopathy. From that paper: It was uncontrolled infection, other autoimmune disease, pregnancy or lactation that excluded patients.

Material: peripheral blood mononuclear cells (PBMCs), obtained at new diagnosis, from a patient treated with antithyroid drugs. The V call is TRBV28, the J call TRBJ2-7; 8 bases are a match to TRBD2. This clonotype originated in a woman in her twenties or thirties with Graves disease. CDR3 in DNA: TGTGCCAGCAGATCCCAGCCGGGGGGGGAGGACTTC. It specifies CASRSQPGGEDF.